The rows below give T cell receptor beta chains drawn from one sample of a study of T cell repertoires in cytomegalovirus infection. In TCRdb, the reads were re-called with MiXCR into one record per CDR3 protein. The repertoire holds around 290,000 distinct CDR3 sequences, with over 20% as singletons. Input material: PBMCs. The receptors originated from a human donor in good health (CMV status not recorded). Some clones in this sample may be carry-over from other donors' samples. Each CDR3 is given with its conserved first and last residue. The order of the fields is CDR3 protein, CDR3 DNA, J gene, D gene, clone size, V gene. D genes are given only for firm matches. Some rows mark clone size as missing; the rest say once, few, many or name a class of expanded clone.

CASPARERYNEQFF	TGCGCCAGCCCTGCGAGGGAGCGCTACAATGAGCAGTTCTTC	TRBJ2-1	-	-	TRBV10-1
CASRLGAAQETQYF	TGTGCCAGCAGGCTGGGGGCGGCCCAAGAGACCCAGTACTTC	TRBJ2-5	-	many	TRBV12-3/TRBV12-4
CAIRQGQGGPDTQYF	TGTGCCATCAGACAGGGACAGGGTGGGCCAGATACGCAGTATTTT	TRBJ2-3	TRBD1	-	TRBV10-3
CASSAASGRETQYF	TGTGCCAGCAGCGCTGCGAGCGGGAGGGAGACCCAGTACTTC	TRBJ2-5	TRBD2	many	TRBV12-3/TRBV12-4
CASSPATGQGSYEQYF	TGTGCCAGCAGCCCCGCTACGGGGCAGGGCTCCTACGAGCAGTACTTC	TRBJ2-7	-	many	TRBV7-6
CASTLRGSRSSYNSPLHF	TGTGCCAGCACCCTGAGGGGCAGCCGGAGCTCCTATAATTCACCCCTCCACTTT	TRBJ1-6	-	-	TRBV27
CASRRDSPRAYEQYF	TGTGCCAGCAGAAGAGACTCGCCGAGGGCCTACGAGCAGTACTTC	TRBJ2-7	-	many	TRBV7-2
CASSQGIAGGPSYNEQFF	TGTGCCAGCAGCCAAGGTATAGCGGGGGGCCCTAGCTACAATGAGCAGTTCTTC	TRBJ2-1	TRBD2	-	TRBV4-2
CATSPERGTDTQYF	TGTGCCACCAGCCCGGAACGGGGAACAGATACGCAGTATTTT	TRBJ2-3	-	-	TRBV24-1
CSVVFQGRTGELFF	TGCAGCGTTGTGTTCCAGGGTCGGACCGGGGAGCTGTTTTTT	TRBJ2-2	-	-	TRBV29-1
CASSSDRIVLELFF	TGTGCCAGCAGTTCCGACAGGATTGTACTGGAGCTGTTTTTT	TRBJ2-2	-	-	TRBV2